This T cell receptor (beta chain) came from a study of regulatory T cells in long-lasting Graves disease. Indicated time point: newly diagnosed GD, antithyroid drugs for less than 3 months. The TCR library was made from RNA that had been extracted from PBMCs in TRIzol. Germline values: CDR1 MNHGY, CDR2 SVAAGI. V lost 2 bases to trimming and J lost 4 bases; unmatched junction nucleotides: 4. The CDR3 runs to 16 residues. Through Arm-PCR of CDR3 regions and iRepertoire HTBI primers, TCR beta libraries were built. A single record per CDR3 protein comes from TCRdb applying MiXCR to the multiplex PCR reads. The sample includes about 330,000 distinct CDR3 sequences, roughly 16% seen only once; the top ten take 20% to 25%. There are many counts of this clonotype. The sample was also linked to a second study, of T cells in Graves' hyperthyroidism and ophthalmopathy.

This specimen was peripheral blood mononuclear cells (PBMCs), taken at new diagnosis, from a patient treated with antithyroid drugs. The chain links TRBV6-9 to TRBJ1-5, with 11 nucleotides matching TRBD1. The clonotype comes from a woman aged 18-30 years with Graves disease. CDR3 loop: CASSYTGTGGNQPQHF. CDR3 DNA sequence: TGTGCCAGCAGTTATACCGGGACAGGGGGAAATCAGCCCCAGCATTTT.